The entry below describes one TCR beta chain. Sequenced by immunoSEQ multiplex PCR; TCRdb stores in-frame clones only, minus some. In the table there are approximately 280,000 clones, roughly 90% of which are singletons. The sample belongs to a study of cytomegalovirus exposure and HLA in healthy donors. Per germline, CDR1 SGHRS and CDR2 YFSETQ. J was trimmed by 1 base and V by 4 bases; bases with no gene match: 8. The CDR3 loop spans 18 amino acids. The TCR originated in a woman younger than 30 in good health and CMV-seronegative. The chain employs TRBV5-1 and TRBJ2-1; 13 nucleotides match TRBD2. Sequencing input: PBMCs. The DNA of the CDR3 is TGCGCCAGCAGCCGAGGACTAGCGGGAGCGGGGTCCTACAATGAGCAGTTCTTC. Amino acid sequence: CASSRGLAGAGSYNEQFF.